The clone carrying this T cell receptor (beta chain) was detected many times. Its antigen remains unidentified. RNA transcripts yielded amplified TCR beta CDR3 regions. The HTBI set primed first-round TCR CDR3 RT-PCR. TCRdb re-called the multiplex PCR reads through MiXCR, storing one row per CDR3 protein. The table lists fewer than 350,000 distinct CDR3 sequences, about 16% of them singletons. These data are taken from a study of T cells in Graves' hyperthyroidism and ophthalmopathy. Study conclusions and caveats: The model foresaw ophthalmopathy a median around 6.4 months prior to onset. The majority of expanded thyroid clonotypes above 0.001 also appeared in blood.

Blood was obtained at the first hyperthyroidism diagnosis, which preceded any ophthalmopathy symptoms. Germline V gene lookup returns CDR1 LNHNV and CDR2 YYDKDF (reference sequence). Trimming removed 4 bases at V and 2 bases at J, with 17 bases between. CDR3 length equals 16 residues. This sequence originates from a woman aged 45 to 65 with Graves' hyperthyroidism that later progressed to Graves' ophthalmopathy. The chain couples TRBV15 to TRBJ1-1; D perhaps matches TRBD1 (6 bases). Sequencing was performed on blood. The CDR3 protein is CATSTRTAISNTEAFF. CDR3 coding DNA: TGTGCCACCAGCACCCGGACAGCCATTTCCAACACTGAAGCTTTCTTT. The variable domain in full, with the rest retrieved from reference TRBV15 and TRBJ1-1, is DAMVIQNPRYQVTQFGKPVTLSCSQTLNHNVMYWYQQKSSQAPKLLFHYYDKDFNNEADTPDNFQSRRPNTSFCFLDIRSPGLGDTAMYLCATSTRTAISNTEAFFGQGTRLTVV.